Reported below is one T cell receptor beta chain. These data are taken from a study of blood T cell repertoires in COVID-19. Background on the study: Sites across the United States, Italy and Spain contributed samples from acute and convalescent COVID-19. Nucleic acid was either cDNA or gDNA, and it came from T cells, B-cell-depleted T cells, or PBMCs.

Patients of the Seattle cohort, enrolled during active infection, were followed longitudinally. As originally analysed: Reference gene primer amplification gave estimated nucleated cell counts. Here immunoSEQ multiplex PCR was the method, and the copy in TCRdb shows in-frame clones only, minus some. The D gene and trimming were derived from the DNA, and the V and J assignments and clone size from that table. The sample lists about 210,000 clones, roughly 80% seen once, with 4.5% to 5.5% in the top ten. This receptor was identified in a woman between 65 and 79 years old with COVID-19, enrolled during active disease. Input material: peripheral blood.

CDR3 nucleotides: TGTGCCAGCGTGGGGGGGAAGTATGGCTACACCTTC. Translation: CASVGGKYGYTF. The genes are TRBV6-5 and TRBJ1-2; tentative D call: TRBD1 (5 bases). The length of the CDR3 is 12 residues. The V end lost 8 bases, the J end lost 5 bases, and 12 bases lay between the germline ends. The germline V gene encodes CDR1 MNHEY and CDR2 SVGAGI.